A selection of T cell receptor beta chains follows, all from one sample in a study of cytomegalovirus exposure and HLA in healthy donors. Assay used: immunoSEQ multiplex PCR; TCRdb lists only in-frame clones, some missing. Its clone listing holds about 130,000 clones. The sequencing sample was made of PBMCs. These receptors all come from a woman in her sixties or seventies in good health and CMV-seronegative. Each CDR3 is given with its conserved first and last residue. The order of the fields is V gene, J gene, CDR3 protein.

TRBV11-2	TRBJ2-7	CASSLGLAGVVHEQYF
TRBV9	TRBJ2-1	CASSVTAGGYNEQFF
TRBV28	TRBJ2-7	CASTEPPRPGQPSSSYEQYF
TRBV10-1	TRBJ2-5	CASSESATPTRETQYF
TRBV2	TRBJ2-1	CASSEAPSGRGNEQFF
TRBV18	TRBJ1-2	CASTPTGASTKQTYGYTF
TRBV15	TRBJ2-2	CATSRGLASNTGELFF
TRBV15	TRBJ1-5	CATSRDPGVGQPQHF
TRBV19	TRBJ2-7	CASSMGTRTGSYEQYF
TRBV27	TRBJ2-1	CAGSTQPGLMSNEQFF
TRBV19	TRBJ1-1	CASSIGVNTEAFF
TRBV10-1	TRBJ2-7	CASSRGYEQYF
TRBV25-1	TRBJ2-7	CASSGTGVSYEQYF
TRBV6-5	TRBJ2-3	CASSYSPGSGTDTQYF
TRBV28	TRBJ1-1	CATGWGFF
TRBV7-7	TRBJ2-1	CASSRTGASYNEQFF
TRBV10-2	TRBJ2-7	CASSYTGDNLYEQYF
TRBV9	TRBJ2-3	CASSSRGGRGGGDTQYF
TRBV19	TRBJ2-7	CASRDPGGAGSYEQYF
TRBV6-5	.	CASRRTVGEQYF
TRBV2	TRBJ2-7	CASSFPGREQYF
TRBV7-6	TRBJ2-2	CASSLERGNTGELFF
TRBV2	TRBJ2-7	CASVSDGEQYF
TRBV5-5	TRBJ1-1	CASSLGQYMNTEAFF
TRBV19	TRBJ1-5	CASSIDGPGGLNQPQHF
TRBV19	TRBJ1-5	CASSRAGRGVDQPQHF
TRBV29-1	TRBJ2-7	CSVLKLAGTSYEQYF
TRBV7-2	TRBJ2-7	CASSLDRGYEQYF
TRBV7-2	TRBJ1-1	CASRLKWAGGVSTEAFF
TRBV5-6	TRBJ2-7	CASSARLAGASYEQYF
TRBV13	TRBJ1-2	CASSWTGGVYGYTF
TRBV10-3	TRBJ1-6	CAISETLRDSGNSPLHF
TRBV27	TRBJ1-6	CASSLTGAVSPLHF
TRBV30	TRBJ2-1	CAWSDPTGTSGEQFF
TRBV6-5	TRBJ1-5	CASSLSRAKGQPQHF
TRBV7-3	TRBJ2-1	CASSLRGTSGLYNEQFF
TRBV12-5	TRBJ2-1	CASSLGGGMGNEQFF
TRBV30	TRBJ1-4	CAWSTGGKANEKLFF
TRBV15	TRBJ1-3	CATSSGFRNAISGNTIYF
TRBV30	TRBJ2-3	CAWSFKTGTDTQYF
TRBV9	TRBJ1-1	CASSVGAGRLNTEAFF
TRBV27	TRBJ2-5	CASSLKGWGTQYF